This entry is about one T cell receptor beta chain. No antigen is known for it. This table comes from immunoSEQ multiplex PCR, and its TCRdb copy is limited to in-frame clones, with some not included. The sample carries about 120,000 clones, 85% to 90% recorded once. From germline, CDR1 is MDHEN and CDR2 SYDVKM. V dropped 3 bases and J dropped 3 bases, with 14 bases sitting between them. The CDR3 has 15 amino acids. This entry is derived from a study of T cell responses to AZD1222 COVID-19 vaccine. On the study more broadly: Recipients boosted at about 4 weeks or about 12 weeks are pooled.

Study findings and constraints: It should be noted that donors were predominantly white British and more often female, and clonal diversity was possibly underestimated. Seropositivity was recorded at baseline in only five to seven AZD1222 recipients. Variant regions that are unmutated are reportedly the target of nearly half of spike-specific TCRs.

This material consisted of peripheral blood, taken on day 0 of AZD1222 vaccination. The J gene is TRBJ1-2, the V gene TRBV28; D is undetermined. This clonotype originated in an adult in good health. The CDR3 loop reads CASSFTVKGYYGYTF. CDR3 DNA sequence: TGTGCCAGCAGTTTCACGGTGAAGGGTTACTATGGCTACACCTTC.